The 30 T cell receptor beta chains reported below all come from one sample, sequenced in a study of blood T cells in healthy people across ages. Sample-barcoded 5' priming and a J-beta primer mix drove a second PCR of roughly 6 to 12 cycles. TCRdb called the 5' RACE reads again in MiXCR, with one record for every CDR3 protein. Of more than 650,000 distinct CDR3 sequences listed, about 55% are singletons. The sequenced sample was blood. These receptors originate from a man aged 80 or over in good health.

The rearrangement links TRBV18 to TRBJ1-4; 8 bases match TRBD1. Losses at the gene ends were 6 bases for V and 6 bases for J; bases not matched to a gene: 9. Germline values: CDR1 KGHSH, CDR2 LQKENI. The CDR3 covers 15 residues. CDR3 sequence reads: CASSLLDRGYEKLFF. CDR3 in DNA: TGTGCCAGCTCCCTCCTCGACAGGGGATATGAAAAACTGTTTTTT.

This clonotype was seen more than once but under ten times. This chain links TRBV19 with TRBJ2-3, with TRBD2 matching over 13 bases. The germline CDR1 and CDR2 sequences are LNHDA and SQIVND (reference sequence). The CDR3 is 15 amino acids. The junction had 9 bases not matched to a gene; V was cut back by 10 bases and J by 5 bases. CDR3 sequence: CATQRTSGRRDTQYF. DNA for the CDR3: TGTGCCACCCAAAGGACTAGCGGGAGAAGAGATACGCAGTATTTT.

The chain is built from TRBV30 and TRBJ1-2, with 7 bases fitting TRBD1. The germline gives CDR1 GTSNPN, CDR2 SVGIG (reference sequence). CDR3 length: 14 amino acids. The CDR3 nucleotides are TGTGCAGGGGGCCGGGACAGAATTACGGGTGGCTACACCTTC. It codes for CAGGRDRITGGYTF.

The chain has TRBV25-1 and TRBJ2-1; D is ambiguous. V lost 4 bases and J 8 bases, leaving 12 bases between the germline ends. The V gene's germline CDR1 is MGHDK and CDR2 SYGVNS. The CDR3 spans 13 residues. CDR3: CASSGRTAHEQFF. Here the CDR3 DNA reads TGTGCCAGCAGTGGGCGGACCGCCCATGAGCAGTTCTTC.

A few counts support this clonotype. The rearrangement joins TRBV7-9 to TRBJ1-2; a possible D gene is TRBD1 (6 bases). CDR1 and CDR2 (germline): SEHNR, FQNEAQ (reference sequence). The CDR3 is 15 amino acids. Trimming took 0 bases from V and 5 from J, leaving 13 bases between them. The CDR3 sequence is CASSLAAQGKYGYTF. The CDR3 DNA follows: TGTGCCAGCAGCTTAGCCGCACAGGGCAAATATGGCTACACCTTC.

This clonotype was detected only a few times. For the CDR3, the DNA is TGCAGTAGGGACAGGGGGAACTATGGCTACACCTTC. This codes for CSRDRGNYGYTF. The chain recombines TRBV20-1 with TRBJ1-2; 11 bases are a match to TRBD1. V was pared by 8 bases and J by 2 bases, with 1 base of the junction left unmatched. Looked up from germline, CDR1 is DFQATT and CDR2 is SNEGSKA (reference sequence). The CDR3 spans 12 residues.

The rearrangement joins TRBV12-5 to TRBJ2-5; TRBD2 matches at 7 bases. V gave up 4 bases and J gave up 4 bases; unmatched junction bases: 12. The CDR3 loop spans 16 amino acids. Germline loops: CDR1 LGHNT, CDR2 FRNRAP. The CDR3 protein is CASGSRGGSFRETQYF. The CDR3 nucleotides read TGTGCTAGTGGTTCCCGCGGCGGGAGTTTTCGAGAGACCCAGTACTTC.

The count of this clonotype is one. The chain is built from TRBV24-1 and TRBJ2-7; 7 nucleotides match TRBD2. The CDR3 has 16 amino acids. Germline V gene data show CDR1 as KGHDR and CDR2 as SFDVKD. The trim removed 3 bases at V and 7 bases at J, leaving 14 bases unmatched. The CDR3 DNA reads as TGTGCCACCAGTGATACTAGCGCGGGGATCTACAATGAGCAGTACTTC. It translates to CATSDTSAGIYNEQYF.

The V and J genes are TRBV29-1 and TRBJ2-7, with TRBD2 matching over 10 bases. Looked up from germline, CDR1 is SQVTM and CDR2 is ANQGSEA. This CDR3 has 14 residues. The V gene end was trimmed by 6 bases and the J gene end by 7 bases; junction bases not matched to a gene: 12. In DNA form, the CDR3 reads TGCAGCGTGGATACTAGCGGGGTTTACAATGAGCAGTACTTC. Translated: CSVDTSGVYNEQYF.

This clonotype was observed a few times. The rearrangement uses TRBV5-1 and TRBJ2-2; D ambiguous. The germline V and J ends were trimmed by 0 bases and 0 bases, with 9 bases remaining between them. Germline CDR1 is SGHRS and CDR2 is YFSETQ. This CDR3 contains 16 residues. This chain's CDR3 is CASSLGTAANTGELFF. In DNA, the CDR3 is TGCGCCAGCAGCTTGGGTACGGCTGCGAACACCGGGGAGCTGTTTTTT.

This clonotype was found a few times. This rearrangement joins TRBV10-3 to TRBJ2-1; TRBD1 aligns across 9 bases. The CDR3 spans 16 residues. Germline loops: CDR1 ENHRY, CDR2 SYGVKD. Trimming removed 7 bases from V and 2 bases from J; junction bases left unmatched: 9. CDR3 bases: TGTGCCATCACCCCAGAGAGGACAGGGGCCTACAATGAGCAGTTCTTC. Protein: CAITPERTGAYNEQFF.

This chain joins TRBV6-6 and TRBJ2-3, with 13 positions matching TRBD2. Trimming cost V 6 bases and J 14 bases; bases outside gene matches: 17. CDR1 and CDR2 (germline): MNHNY, SVGAGI (reference sequence). This CDR3 is 16 amino acids long. The CDR3 region has the DNA TGTGCCAGCAGCCTACGGGGGACTAGCGGGAACAGATACGCGTATTTT. It translates to CASSLRGTSGNRYAYF.

The chain is built from TRBV7-9 and TRBJ2-7; D is uncertain. Deletions cut 4 bases from V and 3 bases from J, with 10 bases between. This CDR3 comprises 13 residues. Germline assignment: CDR1 SEHNR and CDR2 FQNEAQ (reference sequence). CDR3 amino acids: CASSSNVGYEQYF. For the CDR3, the DNA is TGTGCCAGCAGCTCAAACGTAGGCTACGAGCAGTACTTC.

The chain joins TRBV24-1 to TRBJ2-3; weak D call: TRBD2 (6 bases). Trimming cost V 7 bases and J 2 bases, with 9 bases left between them. Germline V lookup: CDR1 KGHDR, CDR2 SFDVKD. This CDR3 is 13 amino acids long. The CDR3 region is CATRGTDTDTQYF. The DNA of the CDR3 is TGTGCCACCAGGGGGACTGACACAGATACGCAGTATTTT.

This clonotype was counted only a few times. The chain recombines TRBV7-2 with TRBJ2-7, with D uncertain. V dropped 4 bases and J dropped 6 bases, with 16 bases sitting between them. CDR1 and CDR2 from the germline V gene are SGHTA and FQGNSA. This CDR3 comprises 14 residues. The CDR3 nucleotides are TGTGCCAGCAGCTCTCTAACCCGGCTGAGCGAGCAGTACTTC. This codes for CASSSLTRLSEQYF.

This chain joins TRBV5-1 and TRBJ2-7; 9 bases line up with TRBD1. The CDR3 runs to 15 residues. The J segment lost 6 bases and the V segment lost 4 bases, leaving 11 bases of the junction unmatched. Germline V gene data show CDR1 as SGHRS and CDR2 as YFSETQ. This chain's CDR3 is CASSIPPGQGSEQYF. The CDR3 bases are TGCGCCAGCAGCATTCCCCCGGGACAGGGTTCCGAGCAGTACTTC.

This clonotype was recorded a few times. V and J are TRBV29-1 and TRBJ1-1; D unclear. The CDR3 runs 13 residues. Trimming took 4 bases from V and 0 from J, leaving 9 bases between them. Germline V CDR1 and CDR2: SQVTM, ANQGSEA. The CDR3 bases are TGCAGCGTTGCTAGGTTCATGAACACTGAAGCTTTCTTT. Translation: CSVARFMNTEAFF.

The V gene is TRBV5-1, the J gene TRBJ2-2; 9 nucleotides match TRBD2. Per germline, CDR1 SGHRS and CDR2 YFSETQ. The ends lost 4 bases at V and 3 bases at J; junction bases unmatched: 7. The CDR3 is 16 amino acids. CDR3 nucleotides: TGCGCCAGCAGCCTAGCGGGAAATTTGCACACCGGGGAGCTGTTTTTT. Translating gives CASSLAGNLHTGELFF.

The table lists this clonotype with a count of one. The chain couples TRBV5-1 to TRBJ1-2, with 8 bases that match TRBD1. This CDR3 is 17 amino acids long. Losses at the gene ends were 5 bases for V and 3 bases for J; bases not matched to a gene: 15. Germline V gene data show CDR1 as SGHRS and CDR2 as YFSETQ. In DNA form, the CDR3 reads TGCGCCAGCAGTCGGCCCGTAACAGGGGGAGAAGACTATGGCTACACCTTC. Translating gives CASSRPVTGGEDYGYTF.

This chain joins TRBV20-1 and TRBJ2-7, with D possibly matching TRBD1 (6 bases). V lost 1 base and J lost 3, with 13 bases in between. The CDR3 spans 14 residues. Per germline, CDR1 DFQATT and CDR2 SNEGSKA (reference sequence). The CDR3 is CSARVGLGGYEQYF. The CDR3 DNA reads TGCAGTGCTAGAGTCGGCCTAGGGGGCTACGAGCAGTACTTC.

The V gene is TRBV5-6, the J gene TRBJ2-5; 11 bases are shared with TRBD2. The CDR3 is made up of 17 amino acids. J was trimmed by 2 bases and V by 2 bases; bases with no gene match: 8. Germline V lookup: CDR1 SGHDT, CDR2 YYEEEE. The CDR3 bases are TGTGCCAGCAGCTTCAGGCTAGCGGGAGGTAGGCAAGAGACCCAGTACTTC. Translated, it gives CASSFRLAGGRQETQYF.

The chain recombines TRBV5-1 with TRBJ2-7, with D perhaps TRBD2 (6 bases). Trimming took 4 bases from V and 7 from J, leaving 18 bases between them. The CDR3 is 14 amino acids. Germline lookup yields CDR1 SGHRS and CDR2 YFSETQ. CDR3 sequence (DNA): TGCGCCAGCAGCCTGATTGGAGGGTACGGGGAGCAGTACTTC. Translation: CASSLIGGYGEQYF.

The chain carries TRBV5-1 and TRBJ2-5, with D possibly matching TRBD2 (5 bases). The CDR3 has 15 residues. The V gene lost 1 base and the J gene lost 2 bases, with 12 bases spanning the gap. CDR1 and CDR2 from the germline V gene are SGHRS and YFSETQ. This CDR3 is CASSLIGSAQETQYF. The CDR3 DNA is TGCGCCAGCAGCTTGATTGGTAGCGCGCAAGAGACCCAGTACTTC. Looking up the rest from reference TRBV5-1 and TRBJ2-5 gives the full variable domain: KAGVTQTPRYLIKTRGQQVTLSCSPISGHRSVSWYQQTPGQGLQFLFEYFSETQRNKGNFPGRFSGRQFSNSRSEMNVSTLELGDSALYLCASSLIGSAQETQYFGPGTRLLVL.

J is TRBJ1-2 and V is TRBV20-1; D is undetermined. The CDR3 is made up of 15 amino acids. Germline CDR1 DFQATT, CDR2 SNEGSKA (reference sequence). Deletions cut 1 base from V and 4 bases from J, with 16 bases between. The CDR3 DNA reads as TGCAGTGCTAGAGGACTCCGGGCAGGCTCCTATGGCTACACCTTC. As protein: CSARGLRAGSYGYTF.

This clonotype was seen a handful of times. One end of the junction varies from germline; a read error may be responsible. DNA of the CDR3: TGTGCCAGCAGTCTAGCGGGAGGGTACCACGAGCAGTACTTC. The encoded protein is CASSLAGGYHEQYF. The chain uses TRBV12-3 or TRBV12-4 and TRBJ2-4; the match to TRBD2 covers 12 bases. Matching the DNA end better, TRBJ2-7 makes the J call doubtful. The CDR3 extends over 14 amino acids.

The chain has TRBV11-3 and TRBJ2-5; D possibly corresponds to TRBD1 (6 bases). The CDR3 is 15 amino acids. With 5 bases removed from V and 5 bases from J, the gap between germline ends came to 18 bases. Germline lookup yields CDR1 SGHNT and CDR2 YENEEA. The CDR3 loop is CASSLGGVGQETQYF. CDR3 coding DNA: TGTGCCAGCAGCCTAGGGGGAGTGGGTCAGGAGACCCAGTACTTC.

The CDR3: CASSLRPILYEQYF. DNA of the CDR3: TGTGCCAGCAGCTTAAGGCCAATCCTCTACGAGCAGTACTTC. The rearrangement joins TRBV7-2 to TRBJ2-5, with unresolved D. TRBJ2-7 matches the DNA end more closely, so the J call is doubtful. CDR3 size: 14 residues. Germline CDR1 is SGHTA and CDR2 is FQGNSA.

The genes are TRBV5-1 and TRBJ1-6; 8 bases match TRBD1. Germline CDR1 reads SGHRS; CDR2 reads YFSETQ. V dropped 4 bases and J dropped 8; count of bases not matched to a gene: 8. This CDR3 comprises 15 residues. In DNA, the CDR3 is TGCGCCAGCAGCACAAACAGGGGGATGGATTCACCCCTCCACTTT. Encoded protein: CASSTNRGMDSPLHF.

This rearrangement joins TRBV4-2 to TRBJ2-2; the match to TRBD2 covers 8 bases. The CDR3 runs to 18 residues. The V and J ends lost 4 bases and 4 bases, in that order; junction bases with no gene match: 14. The V gene's germline CDR1 is LGHNA and CDR2 YNFKEQ. The CDR3 is CASSPLRGAGVGTGELFF. DNA of the CDR3: TGTGCCAGCAGCCCCCTCCGGGGAGCGGGAGTTGGCACCGGGGAGCTGTTTTTT.

The V gene is TRBV12-3 or TRBV12-4, the J gene TRBJ2-5; no definite D call. V shed 7 bases and J shed 4 bases, with 13 bases lying between them. There are 13 residues in the CDR3. CDR3 region: CASTTGPGETQYF. The CDR3 nucleotides are TGTGCCAGCACCACTGGTCCAGGAGAGACCCAGTACTTC.